This T cell receptor (beta chain) was captured by sequencing in a study of blood T cell repertoires in COVID-19. Whole-study context: Acute-phase and convalescent COVID-19 samples originated in the United States, Italy and Spain. T cells, B-cell-depleted T cells, or PBMCs supplied cDNA or gDNA.

In the authors' methods: Amplifying reference gene primers gave estimates of nucleated cell counts. Assay: immunoSEQ multiplex PCR; the TCRdb copy retains only in-frame clones and omits some. The DNA was the basis for D and trimming; V, J and clone size are from that table. The sample has roughly 410,000 clones, around nine tenths seen once. Seattle's cohort entered during active infection and was followed longitudinally. Trimming removed 0 bases at V and 2 bases at J, with 4 bases between. Germline CDR1 is KGHSH and CDR2 is LQKENI. This CDR3 contains 14 residues. Sequencing was done on a sample of peripheral blood. The J gene is TRBJ2-2, the V gene TRBV18; no firm D call. The receptor was isolated from a woman aged 35 to 49 with COVID-19, enrolled during active disease. CDR3 DNA: TGTGCCAGCTCACCACCGCGAAACACCGGGGAGCTGTTTTTT. Translated: CASSPPRNTGELFF.